This TCR beta chain was recorded in a study of blood T cell repertoires in COVID-19. On the study more broadly: COVID-19 samples collected from the United States, Italy and Spain covered acute and convalescent phases. Nucleic acid was either cDNA or gDNA, and it came from T cells, B-cell-depleted T cells, or PBMCs.

The authors' processing: The authors estimated nucleated cell counts from reference gene primer amplification. Method: immunoSEQ multiplex PCR; TCRdb's copy keeps in-frame clones and lacks some. For V, J and clone size, that table is used; D and trimming come from the DNA. The table shows approximately 250,000 clones, with over 90% occurring only once. Followed longitudinally, the Seattle patients had been enrolled during active infection. The source material was peripheral blood. The sequence was collected from a man aged 30 to 39 with COVID-19, enrolled during active disease.

Written as DNA, the CDR3 is TGTGCCAGCAGCGACAGGGAAAATTCACCCCTCCACTTT. Its protein product is CASSDRENSPLHF. The chain has TRBV6-5 and TRBJ1-6; 7 bases map to TRBD1. The trim removed 6 bases at V and 7 bases at J, leaving 3 bases unmatched. In germline, CDR1 is MNHEY, CDR2 SVGAGI. The CDR3 consists of 13 residues.